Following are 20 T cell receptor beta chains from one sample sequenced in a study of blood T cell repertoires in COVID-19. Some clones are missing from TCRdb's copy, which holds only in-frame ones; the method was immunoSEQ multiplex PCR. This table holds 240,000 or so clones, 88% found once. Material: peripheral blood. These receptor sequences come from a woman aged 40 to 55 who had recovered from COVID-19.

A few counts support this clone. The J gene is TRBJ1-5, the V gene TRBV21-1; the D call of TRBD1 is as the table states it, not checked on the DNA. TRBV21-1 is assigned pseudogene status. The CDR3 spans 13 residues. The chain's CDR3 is CASSTGGGQPQHF. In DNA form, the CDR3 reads TGTGCCAGCAGCACAGGGGGCGGTCAGCCCCAGCATTTT.

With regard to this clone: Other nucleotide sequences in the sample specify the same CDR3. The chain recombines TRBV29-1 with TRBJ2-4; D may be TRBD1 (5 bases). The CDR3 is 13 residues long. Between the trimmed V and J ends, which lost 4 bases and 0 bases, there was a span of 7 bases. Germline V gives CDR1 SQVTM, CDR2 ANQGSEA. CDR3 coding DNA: TGCAGCGTTGTGGGGCTAGCCAAAAACATTCAGTACTTC. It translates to CSVVGLAKNIQYF.

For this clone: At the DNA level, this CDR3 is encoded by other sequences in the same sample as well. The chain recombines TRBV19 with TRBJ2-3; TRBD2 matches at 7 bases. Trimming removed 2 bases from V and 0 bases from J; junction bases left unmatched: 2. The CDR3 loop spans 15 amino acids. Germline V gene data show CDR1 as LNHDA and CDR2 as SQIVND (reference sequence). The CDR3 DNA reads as TGTGCCAGTAGTATACTAGCGGCTAGCACAGATACGCAGTATTTT. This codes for CASSILAASTDTQYF.

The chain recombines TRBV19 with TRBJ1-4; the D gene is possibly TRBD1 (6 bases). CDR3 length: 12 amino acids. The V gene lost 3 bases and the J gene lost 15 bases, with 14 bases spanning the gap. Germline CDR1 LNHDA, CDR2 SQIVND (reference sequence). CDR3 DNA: TGTGCCAGTAGTATTGCAGGGGATGTGTTGTTTTTT. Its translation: CASSIAGDVLFF.

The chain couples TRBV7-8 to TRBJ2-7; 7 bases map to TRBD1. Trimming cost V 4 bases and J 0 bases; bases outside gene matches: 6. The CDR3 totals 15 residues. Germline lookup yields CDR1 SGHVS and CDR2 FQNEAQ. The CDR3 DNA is TGTGCCAGCAGCTCCCCCCGGGACAGCTCCTACGAGCAGTACTTC. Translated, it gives CASSSPRDSSYEQYF.

The CDR3: CASSNLAGAPITGELFF. DNA of the CDR3: TGTGCCAGCAGCAACCTGGCGGGGGCCCCCATTACCGGGGAGCTGTTTTTT. The rearrangement joins TRBV5-6 to TRBJ2-2; maybe TRBD2 (7 bases). The CDR3 is 17 amino acids. The V end was cut by 4 bases, the J end by 5 bases, with 21 bases between. Germline assignment: CDR1 SGHDT and CDR2 YYEEEE.

The CDR3 is CASSLPGLAANEQFF. DNA of the CDR3: TGTGCCAGCAGCCTACCAGGACTAGCGGCCAATGAGCAGTTCTTC. The J gene is TRBJ2-1, the V gene TRBV4-2, with 10 nucleotides matching TRBD2. The V segment lost 4 bases and the J segment 6 bases; nucleotides outside the gene matches: 6. The CDR3 extends over 15 amino acids. Germline CDR1 LGHNA, CDR2 YNFKEQ.

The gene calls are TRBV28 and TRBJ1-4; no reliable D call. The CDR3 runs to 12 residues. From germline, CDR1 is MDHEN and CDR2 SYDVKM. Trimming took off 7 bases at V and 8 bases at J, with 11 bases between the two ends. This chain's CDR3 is CASTDRREKLFF. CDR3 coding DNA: TGTGCCAGCACCGACCGGCGGGAAAAACTGTTTTTT. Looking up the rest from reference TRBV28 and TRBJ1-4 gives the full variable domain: DVKVTQSSRYLVKRTGEKVFLECVQDMDHENMFWYRQDPGLGLRLIYFSYDVKMKEKGDIPEGYSVSREKKERFSLILESASTNQTSMYLCASTDRREKLFFGSGTQLSVL.

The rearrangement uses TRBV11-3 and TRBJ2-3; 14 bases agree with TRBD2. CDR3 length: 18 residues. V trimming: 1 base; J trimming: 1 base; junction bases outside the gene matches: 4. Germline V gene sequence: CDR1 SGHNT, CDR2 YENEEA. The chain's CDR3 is CASSLGTSGRSGTDTQYF. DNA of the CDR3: TGTGCCAGCAGCTTAGGGACTAGCGGGAGGAGTGGCACAGATACGCAGTATTTT.

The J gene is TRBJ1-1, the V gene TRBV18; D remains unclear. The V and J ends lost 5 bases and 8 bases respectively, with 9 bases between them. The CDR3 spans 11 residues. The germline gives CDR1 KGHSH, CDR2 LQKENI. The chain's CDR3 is CASSDYPEAFF. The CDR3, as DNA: TGTGCCAGCTCAGACTACCCAGAAGCTTTCTTT.

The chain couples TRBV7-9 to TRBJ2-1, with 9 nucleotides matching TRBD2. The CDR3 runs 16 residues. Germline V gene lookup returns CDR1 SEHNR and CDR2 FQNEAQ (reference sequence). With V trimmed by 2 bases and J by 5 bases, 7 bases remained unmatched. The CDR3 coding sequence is TGTGCCAGCAGCTTAAGCAGCGGGAGGCGGGACAATGAGCAGTTCTTC. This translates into CASSLSSGRRDNEQFF.

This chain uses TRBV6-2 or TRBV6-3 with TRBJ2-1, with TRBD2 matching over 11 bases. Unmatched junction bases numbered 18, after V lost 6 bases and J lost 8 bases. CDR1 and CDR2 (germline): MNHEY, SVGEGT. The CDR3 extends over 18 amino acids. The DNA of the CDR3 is TGTGCCAGCAGCCACCCCGGGACTAGCGGTCGTTATGGCCATGAGCAGTTCTTC. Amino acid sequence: CASSHPGTSGRYGHEQFF.

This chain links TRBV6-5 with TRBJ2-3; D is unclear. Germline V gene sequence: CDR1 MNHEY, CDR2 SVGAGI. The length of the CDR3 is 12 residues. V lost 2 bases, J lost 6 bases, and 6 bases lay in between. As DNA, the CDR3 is TGTGCCAGCAGTTACCCCCGTGATACGCAGTATTTT. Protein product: CASSYPRDTQYF.

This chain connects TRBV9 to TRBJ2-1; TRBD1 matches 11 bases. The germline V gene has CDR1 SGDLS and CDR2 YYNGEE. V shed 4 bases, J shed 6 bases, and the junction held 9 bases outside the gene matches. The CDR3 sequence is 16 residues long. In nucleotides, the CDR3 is TGTGCCAGCAGCCTGGCACCGGGACAGGGGGTCAATGAGCAGTTCTTC. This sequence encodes CASSLAPGQGVNEQFF.

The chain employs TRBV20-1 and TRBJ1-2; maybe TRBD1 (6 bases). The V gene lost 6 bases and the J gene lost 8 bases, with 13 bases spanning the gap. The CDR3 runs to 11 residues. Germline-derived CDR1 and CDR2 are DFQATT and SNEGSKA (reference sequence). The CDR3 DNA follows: TGCAGTGCGCCCGGGACATCGGGCTACACCTTC. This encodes CSAPGTSGYTF.

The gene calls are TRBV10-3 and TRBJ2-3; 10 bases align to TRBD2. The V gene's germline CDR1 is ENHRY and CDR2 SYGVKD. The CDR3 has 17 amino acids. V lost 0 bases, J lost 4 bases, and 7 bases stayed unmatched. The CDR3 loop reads CAISESGSGRASDTQYF. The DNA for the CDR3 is TGTGCCATCAGTGAGTCCGGGAGCGGGAGGGCCTCAGATACGCAGTATTTT.

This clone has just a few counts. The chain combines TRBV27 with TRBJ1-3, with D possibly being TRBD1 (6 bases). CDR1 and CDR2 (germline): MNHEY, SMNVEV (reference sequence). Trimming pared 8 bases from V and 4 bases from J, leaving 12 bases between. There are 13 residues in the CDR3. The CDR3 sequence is CASWGQEGNTIYF. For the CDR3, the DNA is TGTGCCAGCTGGGGGCAGGAGGGAAACACCATATATTTT.

In DNA, the CDR3 is TGTGCCAGCAGCCCCCCCGCCCCAGGGATTGAAGCTTTCTTT. Translation: CASSPPAPGIEAFF. This rearrangement joins TRBV9 to TRBJ1-1, with D possibly TRBD1 on 5 matching bases. Germline CDR1 reads SGDLS; CDR2 reads YYNGEE. The CDR3 spans 14 residues. V was trimmed by 4 bases and J by 7 bases, leaving 17 bases between them. Filled out from reference TRBV9 and TRBJ1-1, the complete variable domain reads DSGVTQTPKHLITATGQRVTLRCSPRSGDLSVYWYQQSLDQGLQFLIQYYNGEERAKGNILERFSAQQFPDLHSELNLSSLELGDSALYFCASSPPAPGIEAFFGQGTRLTVV.

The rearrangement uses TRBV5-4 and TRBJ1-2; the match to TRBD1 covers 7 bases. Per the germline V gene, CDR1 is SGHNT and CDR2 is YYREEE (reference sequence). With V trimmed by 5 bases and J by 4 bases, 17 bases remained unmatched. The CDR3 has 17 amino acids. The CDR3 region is CASRGTGVPVIGYGYTF. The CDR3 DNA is TGTGCCAGCAGGGGTACAGGGGTGCCAGTGATCGGCTATGGCTACACCTTC. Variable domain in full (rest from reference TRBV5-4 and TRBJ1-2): ETGVTQSPTHLIKTRGQQVTLRCSSQSGHNTVSWYQQALGQGPQFIFQYYREEENGRGNFPPRFSGLQFPNYSSELNVNALELDDSALYLCASRGTGVPVIGYGYTFGSGTRLTVV.

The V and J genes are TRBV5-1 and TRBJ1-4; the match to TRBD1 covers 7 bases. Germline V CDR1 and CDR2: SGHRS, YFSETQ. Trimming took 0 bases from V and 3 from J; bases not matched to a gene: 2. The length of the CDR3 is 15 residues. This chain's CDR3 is CASSLDGTANEKLFF. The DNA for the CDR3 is TGCGCCAGCAGCTTGGATGGGACAGCTAATGAAAAACTGTTTTTT.